The entry below describes one T cell receptor beta chain. This CDR3 contains 14 residues. Germline V gene sequence: CDR1 GTSNPN, CDR2 SVGIG (reference sequence). The V segment lost 4 bases and the J segment 4 bases; nucleotides outside the gene matches: 10. These data come from a study of blood T cell repertoires in COVID-19. Original processing methods: Nucleated cell counts were estimated from reference gene primer amplification. Generated by immunoSEQ multiplex PCR, the TCRdb table keeps only in-frame clones and is missing some. V, J and clone size reflect that table, while D and trimming were determined from the DNA. The sample contains a few hundred thousand clones, approximately 89% of which appear only once.

The genes are TRBV30 and TRBJ2-7, with 7 bases lining up with TRBD1. Sequenced: peripheral blood. The receptor comes from a woman between 65 and 79 years old with COVID-19, enrolled during active disease. The CDR3 here is CAWNQQGIFYEQYF. As DNA, the CDR3 is TGTGCCTGGAACCAACAGGGGATTTTTTACGAGCAGTACTTC.